This T cell receptor beta chain appears in the sequencing data of a study of OX40 agonist ivuxolimab in advanced cancers. Background on the study: Dose-escalation patients' cancers were hepatocellular carcinoma, melanoma, renal cell or head and neck cancer. Whole-study findings and limits: In the 0.1 to 3.0 mg/kg range, CD4+ and CD8+ blood T cells had expanded clonally by week 6.

TCRdb's table, derived via immunoSEQ multiplex PCR, lists solely in-frame clones and lacks some. This table holds 60,000 to 80,000 clones, about 85% found once. Of note for this clone: The antigen remains undetermined.

Blood sampling took place at baseline, cycle 4 day 1, and cycle 7 day 1. The V gene's germline CDR1 is LGHNA and CDR2 YNFKEQ. V was clipped by 0 bases and J by 8 bases; unmatched bases: 12. The CDR3 length is 18 residues. The receptor was derived from an adult with an advanced solid tumor such as melanoma, head and neck, liver or kidney cancer. V usage is TRBV4-2 and J usage is TRBJ2-2; TRBD2 aligns across 10 bases. Material: CD4+ or CD8+ T cells sorted from blood, obtained in a trial of the OX40 agonist ivuxolimab. The CDR3 sequence is CASSQEGIAGGPTGELFF. The DNA for the CDR3 is TGTGCCAGCAGCCAAGAAGGAATAGCGGGAGGCCCGACGGGGGAGCTGTTTTTT.